This record covers a single T cell receptor beta chain. This sample is drawn from a study of blood T cell repertoires in COVID-19. The wider study: Sample material is recorded as cDNA or gDNA derived from T cells, B-cell-depleted T cells, or PBMCs.

Sequencing used immunoSEQ multiplex PCR; TCRdb keeps in-frame clones, though not all of them. The repertoire holds about 140,000 clones, with about 79% as singletons. Looked up from germline, CDR1 is LNHDA and CDR2 is SQIVND (reference sequence). The CDR3 has 14 amino acids. J was trimmed by 7 bases and V by 4 bases; bases with no gene match: 5. The chain carries TRBV19 and TRBJ2-2; TRBD2 agrees at 8 bases. This TCR was sampled from a woman aged 80 or older with active or convalescent COVID-19. What was sequenced was peripheral blood. The CDR3 DNA follows: TGTGCCAGTAGTAGGGGACTAGTGATCGGGGAGCTGTTTTTT. Its protein product is CASSRGLVIGELFF.